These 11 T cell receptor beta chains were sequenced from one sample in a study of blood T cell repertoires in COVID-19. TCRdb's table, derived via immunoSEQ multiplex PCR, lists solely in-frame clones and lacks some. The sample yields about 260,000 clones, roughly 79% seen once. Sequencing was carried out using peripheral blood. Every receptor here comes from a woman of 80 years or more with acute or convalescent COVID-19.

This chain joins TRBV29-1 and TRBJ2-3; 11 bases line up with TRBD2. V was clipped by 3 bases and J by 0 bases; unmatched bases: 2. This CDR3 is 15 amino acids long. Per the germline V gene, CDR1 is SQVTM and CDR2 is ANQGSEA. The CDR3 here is CSVESSGGSTDTQYF. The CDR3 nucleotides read TGCAGCGTTGAGTCTAGCGGGGGGAGCACAGATACGCAGTATTTT.

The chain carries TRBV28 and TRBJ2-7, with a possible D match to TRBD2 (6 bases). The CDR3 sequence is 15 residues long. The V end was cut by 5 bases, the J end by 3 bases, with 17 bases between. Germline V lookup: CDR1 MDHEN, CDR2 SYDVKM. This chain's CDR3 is CASSADSGQVYEQYF. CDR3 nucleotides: TGTGCCAGCAGTGCTGATAGCGGCCAAGTCTACGAGCAGTACTTC.

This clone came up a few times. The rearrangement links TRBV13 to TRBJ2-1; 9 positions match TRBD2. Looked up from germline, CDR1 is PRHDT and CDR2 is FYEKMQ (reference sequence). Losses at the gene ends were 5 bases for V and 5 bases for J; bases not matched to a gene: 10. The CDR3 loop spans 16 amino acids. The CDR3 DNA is TGTGCCAGCAGCCAGCGCGCGGGAGGGAATCACAATGAGCAGTTCTTC. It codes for CASSQRAGGNHNEQFF.

CDR3 DNA sequence: TGTGCCAGCTCACCATATATTGCCAGGGGCGACACCTACGAGCAGTACTTC. Translation: CASSPYIARGDTYEQYF. The rearrangement links TRBV18 to TRBJ2-7, with D maybe TRBD1 (6 bases). The CDR3 covers 17 residues. With 2 bases removed from V and 2 bases from J, the gap between germline ends came to 19 bases. From germline, CDR1 is KGHSH and CDR2 LQKENI.

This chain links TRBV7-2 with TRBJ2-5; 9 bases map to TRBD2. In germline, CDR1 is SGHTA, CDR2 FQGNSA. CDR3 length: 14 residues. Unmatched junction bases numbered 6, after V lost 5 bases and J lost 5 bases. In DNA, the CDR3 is TGTGCCAGCAGCCAGCGGGGGGCTCGGGAGACCCAGTACTTC. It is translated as CASSQRGARETQYF. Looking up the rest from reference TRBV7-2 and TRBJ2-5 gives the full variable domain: GAGVSQSPSNKVTEKGKDVELRCDPISGHTALYWYRQSLGQGLEFLIYFQGNSAPDKSGLPSDRFSAERTGGSVSTLTIQRTQQEDSAVYLCASSQRGARETQYFGPGTRLLVL.

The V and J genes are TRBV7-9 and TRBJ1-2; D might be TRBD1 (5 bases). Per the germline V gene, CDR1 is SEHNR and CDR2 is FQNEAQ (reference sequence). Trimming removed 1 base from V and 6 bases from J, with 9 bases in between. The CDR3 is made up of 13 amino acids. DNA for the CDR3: TGTGCCAGCAGCTTAGAAGGGGTCGATGGCTACACCTTC. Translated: CASSLEGVDGYTF.

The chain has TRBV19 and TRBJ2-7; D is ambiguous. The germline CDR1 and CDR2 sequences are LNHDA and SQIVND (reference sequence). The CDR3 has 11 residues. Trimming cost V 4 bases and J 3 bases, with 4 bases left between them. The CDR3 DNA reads TGTGCCAGTAGTAACGGCTACGAGCAGTACTTC. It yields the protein CASSNGYEQYF.

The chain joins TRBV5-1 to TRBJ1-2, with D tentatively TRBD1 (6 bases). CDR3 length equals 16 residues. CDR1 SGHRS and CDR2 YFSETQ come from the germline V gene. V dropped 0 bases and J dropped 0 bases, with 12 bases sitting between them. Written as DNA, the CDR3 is TGCGCCAGCAGCTTGGTGTCAGGGGTGACTAACTATGGCTACACCTTC. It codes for CASSLVSGVTNYGYTF.

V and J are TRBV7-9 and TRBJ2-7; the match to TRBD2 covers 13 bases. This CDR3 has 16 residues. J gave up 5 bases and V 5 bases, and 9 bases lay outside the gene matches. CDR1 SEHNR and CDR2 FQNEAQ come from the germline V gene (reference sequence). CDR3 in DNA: TGTGCCAGCAGCCATTGGACTAGCGGGAGTAGCAACGAGCAGTACTTC. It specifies CASSHWTSGSSNEQYF.

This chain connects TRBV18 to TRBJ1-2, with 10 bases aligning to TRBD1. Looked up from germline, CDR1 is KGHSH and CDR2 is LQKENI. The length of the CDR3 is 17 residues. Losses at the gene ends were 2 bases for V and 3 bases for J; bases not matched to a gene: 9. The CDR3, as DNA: TGTGCCAGCTCACCAGGGGACAGGGGCGTTGGTGACTATGGCTACACCTTC. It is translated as CASSPGDRGVGDYGYTF.

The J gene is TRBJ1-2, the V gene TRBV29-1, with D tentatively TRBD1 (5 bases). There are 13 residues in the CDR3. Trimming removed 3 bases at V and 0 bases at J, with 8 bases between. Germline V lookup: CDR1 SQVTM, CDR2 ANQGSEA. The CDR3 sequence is CSVDRAPNYGYTF. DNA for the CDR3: TGCAGCGTTGACAGGGCTCCTAACTATGGCTACACCTTC. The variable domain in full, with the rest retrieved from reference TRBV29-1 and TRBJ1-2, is SAVISQKPSRDICQRGTSLTIQCQVDSQVTMMFWYRQQPGQSLTLIATANQGSEATYESGFVIDKFPISRPNLTFSTLTVSNMSPEDSSIYLCSVDRAPNYGYTFGSGTRLTVV.